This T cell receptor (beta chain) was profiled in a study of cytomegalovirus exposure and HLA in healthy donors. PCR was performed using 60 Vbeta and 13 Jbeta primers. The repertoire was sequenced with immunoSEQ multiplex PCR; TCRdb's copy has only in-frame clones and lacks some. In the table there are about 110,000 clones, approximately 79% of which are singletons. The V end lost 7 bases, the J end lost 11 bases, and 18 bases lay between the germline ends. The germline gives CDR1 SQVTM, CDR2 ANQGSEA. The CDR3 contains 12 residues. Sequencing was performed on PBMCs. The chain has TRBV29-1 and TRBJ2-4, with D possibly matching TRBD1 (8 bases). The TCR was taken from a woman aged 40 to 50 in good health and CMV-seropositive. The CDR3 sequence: CSAAHRGGVQYF. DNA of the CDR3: TGCAGCGCTGCCCACAGGGGGGGTGTTCAGTACTTC.